These T cell receptor beta chains were read from a single sample in a study of CXCR3-negative and CXCR3-positive naive CD8 T cells. TCRdb reanalyzed the 5' RACE reads, giving one entry per CDR3 protein sequence and no DNA. Its clone listing holds tens of thousands of distinct CDR3 sequences. The sequenced sample was memory CD8+ T cells from blood. All receptors derive from a human donor in good health. Some clones in this sample may be carry-over from other donors' samples. Both conserved end residues are part of each CDR3. The order of the fields is J gene, CDR3 length, V gene, clone size, CDR3 protein. Rows give clone size only sometimes, using once, few, many, or a class for an expanded clone.

>TRBJ1-5|14|TRBV25-1|.
CASSEGRGRLPQHF
>TRBJ2-7|18|TRBV27|.
CASSTTARGLADFYEQYF
>TRBJ2-4|17|TRBV4-3|.
CARPADRRDLAKNIQYF
>TRBJ1-2|13|TRBV12-3/TRBV12-4|.
CASSLREHYGYTF
>TRBJ2-3|14|TRBV27|.
CASSRTSPTDTQYF
>TRBJ1-2|13|TRBV7-9|.
CASNPVSDYGYTF
>TRBJ2-3|12|TRBV10-1|.
CASSGGTDTQYF
>TRBJ2-1|13|TRBV12-3/TRBV12-4|.
CASRGELAPVQFF
>TRBJ2-2|14|TRBV5-1|.
CASSFWQNTGELFF
>TRBJ1-3|15|TRBV7-6|medium-sized
CASSLLGHSGNTIYF
>TRBJ2-3|13|TRBV6-5|.
CASSLQITDTQYF
>TRBJ2-7|12|TRBV6-2/TRBV6-3|.
CASSPWPFEQYF
>TRBJ2-1|16|TRBV7-2|.
CASSLVGGRGRDIEFF
>TRBJ2-2|17|TRBV7-9|.
CASSPRTGQGNTGELFF
>TRBJ1-5|18|TRBV3-1|medium-sized
CASSQLYHRGHSNQPQHF